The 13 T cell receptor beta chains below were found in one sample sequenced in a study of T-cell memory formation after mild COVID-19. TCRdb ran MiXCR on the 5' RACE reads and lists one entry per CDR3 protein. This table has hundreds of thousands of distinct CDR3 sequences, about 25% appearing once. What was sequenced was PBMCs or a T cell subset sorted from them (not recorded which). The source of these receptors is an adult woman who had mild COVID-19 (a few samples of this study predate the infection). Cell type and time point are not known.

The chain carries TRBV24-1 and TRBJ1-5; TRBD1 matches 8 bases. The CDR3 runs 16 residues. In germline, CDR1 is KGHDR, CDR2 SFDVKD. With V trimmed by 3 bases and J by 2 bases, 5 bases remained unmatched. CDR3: CATSDRQGSRNQPQHF. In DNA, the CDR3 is TGTGCCACCAGTGATCGACAGGGGAGTCGCAATCAGCCCCAGCATTTT.

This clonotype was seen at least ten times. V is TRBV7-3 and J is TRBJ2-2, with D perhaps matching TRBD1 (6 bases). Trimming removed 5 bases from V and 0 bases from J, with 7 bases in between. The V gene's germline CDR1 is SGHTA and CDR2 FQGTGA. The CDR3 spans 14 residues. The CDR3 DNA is TGTGCCAGCAGCCGGACAGCGAACACCGGGGAGCTGTTTTTT. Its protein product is CASSRTANTGELFF.

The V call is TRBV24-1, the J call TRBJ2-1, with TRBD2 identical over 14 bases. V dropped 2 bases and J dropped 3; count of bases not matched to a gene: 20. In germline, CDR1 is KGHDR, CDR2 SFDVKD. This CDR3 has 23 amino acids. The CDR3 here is CATSDSRRGWRLAGGMGYNEQFF. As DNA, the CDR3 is TGTGCCACCAGTGATTCGAGAAGGGGTTGGCGACTAGCGGGAGGGATGGGCTACAATGAGCAGTTCTTC.

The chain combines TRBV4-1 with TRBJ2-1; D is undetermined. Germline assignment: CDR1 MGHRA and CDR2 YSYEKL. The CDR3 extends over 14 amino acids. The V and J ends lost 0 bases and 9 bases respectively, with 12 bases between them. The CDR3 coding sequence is TGCGCCAGCAGCCAAGATACCGGTCGCCTTGAGCAGTTCTTC. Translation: CASSQDTGRLEQFF.

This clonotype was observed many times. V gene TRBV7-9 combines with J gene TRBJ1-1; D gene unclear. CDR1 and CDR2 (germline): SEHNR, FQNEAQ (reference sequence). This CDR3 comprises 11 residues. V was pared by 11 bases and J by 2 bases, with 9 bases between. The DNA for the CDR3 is TGTGCCGGAGCCGATAACACTGAAGCTTTCTTT. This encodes CAGADNTEAFF.

DNA for the CDR3: TGCGCCAGCAGCATCACACAAAACTATGGCTACACCTTC. Translating gives CASSITQNYGYTF. The chain recombines TRBV5-1 with TRBJ1-2; D remains unclear. The CDR3 length is 13 residues. The V and J ends lost 4 bases and 2 bases respectively, with 9 bases between them. Germline-derived CDR1 and CDR2 are SGHRS and YFSETQ.

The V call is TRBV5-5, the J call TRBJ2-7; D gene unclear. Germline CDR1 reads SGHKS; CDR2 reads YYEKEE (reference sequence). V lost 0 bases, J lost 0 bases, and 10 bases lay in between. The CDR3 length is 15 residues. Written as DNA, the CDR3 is TGTGCCAGCAGCTTGGGGTCGGTCGCCTCCTACGAGCAGTACTTC. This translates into CASSLGSVASYEQYF.

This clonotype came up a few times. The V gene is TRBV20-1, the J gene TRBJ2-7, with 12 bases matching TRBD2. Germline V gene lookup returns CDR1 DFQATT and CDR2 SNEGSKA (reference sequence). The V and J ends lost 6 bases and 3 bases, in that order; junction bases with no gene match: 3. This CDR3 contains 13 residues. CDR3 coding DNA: TGCAGTGCCCCGACTAGCGGGAGCTACGAGCAGTACTTC. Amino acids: CSAPTSGSYEQYF.

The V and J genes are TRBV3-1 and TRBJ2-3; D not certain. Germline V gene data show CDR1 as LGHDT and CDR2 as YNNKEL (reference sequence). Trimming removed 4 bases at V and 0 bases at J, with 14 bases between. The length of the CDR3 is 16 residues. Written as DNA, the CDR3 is TGTGCCAGCAGCCTCGACTCTACCACTAGCACAGATACGCAGTATTTT. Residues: CASSLDSTTSTDTQYF.

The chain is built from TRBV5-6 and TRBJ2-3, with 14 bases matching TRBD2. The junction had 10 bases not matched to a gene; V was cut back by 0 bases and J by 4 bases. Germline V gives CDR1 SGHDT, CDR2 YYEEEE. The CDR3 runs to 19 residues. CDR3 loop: CASSLAGLAGVLGPDTQYF. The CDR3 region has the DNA TGTGCCAGCAGCTTGGCGGGACTAGCGGGAGTCCTAGGACCAGATACGCAGTATTTT.

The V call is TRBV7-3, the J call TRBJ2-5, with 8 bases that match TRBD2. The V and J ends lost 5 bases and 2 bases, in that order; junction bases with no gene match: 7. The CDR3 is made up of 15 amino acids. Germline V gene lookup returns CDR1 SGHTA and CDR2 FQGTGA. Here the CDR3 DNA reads TGTGCCAGCAGCCCGGGAGGGCCTGCTCAAGAGACCCAGTACTTC. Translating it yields CASSPGGPAQETQYF.

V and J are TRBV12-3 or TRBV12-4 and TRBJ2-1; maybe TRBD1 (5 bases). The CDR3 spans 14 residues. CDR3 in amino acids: CAIRGPQSYNEQFF. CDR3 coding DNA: TGTGCTATAAGGGGTCCCCAGTCCTACAATGAGCAGTTCTTC.

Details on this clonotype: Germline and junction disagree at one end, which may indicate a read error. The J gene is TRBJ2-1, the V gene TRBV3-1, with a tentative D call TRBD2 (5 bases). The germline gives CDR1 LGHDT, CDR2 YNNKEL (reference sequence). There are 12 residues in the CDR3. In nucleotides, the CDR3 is TGCGCTGCCCTAGGAGGCGGGAATGAGCAGTTCTTC. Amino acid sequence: CAALGGGNEQFF.